This T cell receptor beta chain was captured by sequencing in a study of response to subunit inactivated influenza vaccine. The study, taken as a whole, reports: Few additional T cells are recruited per seasonal influenza vaccination, authors suggested.

V gave up 8 bases and J gave up 3 bases; unmatched junction bases: 1. CDR3 length equals 11 residues. Comments on this clonotype: Its antigen is currently unknown.

TCRdb processed the RT-PCR reads anew with MiXCR; each CDR3 protein has one entry. This sample yields 800,000 or so distinct CDR3 sequences, of which 21% are seen a single time; roughly a tenth belongs to the top ten. The chain employs TRBV12-3 or TRBV12-4 and TRBJ2-7, with 7 bases aligning to TRBD2. This receptor was obtained from a middle-aged man who received an inactivated influenza vaccine. The sequenced sample was PBMCs from blood, obtained roughly 5 days after vaccination. CDR3 sequence (DNA): TGTGCCAGCGGGACTATCTACGAGCAGTACTTC. It yields the protein CASGTIYEQYF.